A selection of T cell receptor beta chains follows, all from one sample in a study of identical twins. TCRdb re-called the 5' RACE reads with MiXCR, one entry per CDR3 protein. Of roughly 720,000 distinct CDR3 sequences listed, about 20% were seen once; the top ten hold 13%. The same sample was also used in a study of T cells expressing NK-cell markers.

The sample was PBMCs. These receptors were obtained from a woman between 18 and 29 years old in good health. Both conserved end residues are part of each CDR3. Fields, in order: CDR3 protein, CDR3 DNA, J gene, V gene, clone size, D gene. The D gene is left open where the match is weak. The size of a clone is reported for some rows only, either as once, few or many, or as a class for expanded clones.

CASFLQGNGETQYF | TGTGCCAGCTTCCTGCAGGGAAACGGAGAGACCCAGTACTTC | TRBJ2-5 | TRBV12-3/TRBV12-4 | many | -
CASSWGRSPLHF | TGTGCCAGCAGTTGGGGGAGGTCACCCCTCCACTTT | TRBJ1-6 | TRBV12-3/TRBV12-4 | - | -
CASGQGVGETQYF | TGTGCCAGCGGACAGGGGGTCGGAGAGACCCAGTACTTC | TRBJ2-5 | TRBV27 | - | TRBD1
CASSSGRVIQGELFF | TGCGCCAGCAGCTCGGGCCGGGTGATCCAAGGGGAGCTGTTTTTT | TRBJ2-2 | TRBV5-1 | few | -
CASSTGSGGGYTF | TGCGCCAGCAGCACGGGGAGTGGAGGTGGCTACACCTTC | TRBJ1-2 | TRBV5-1 | - | -
CASSLKRRETQYF | TGTGCCAGCAGCCTCAAGAGGAGAGAGACCCAGTACTTC | TRBJ2-5 | TRBV12-3/TRBV12-4 | few | -
CASSQDRPSLSYNEQFF | TGCGCCAGCAGCCAAGATCGCCCTAGCTTGTCATACAATGAGCAGTTCTTC | TRBJ2-1 | TRBV4-3 | - | -
CASSTDGLNTGELFF | TGTGCCAGCAGCACGGACGGGCTGAACACCGGGGAGCTGTTTTTT | TRBJ2-2 | TRBV5-5 | - | -
CASSGSGGATDTQYF | TGTGCCAGCAGTGGTAGCGGGGGGGCAACAGATACGCAGTATTTT | TRBJ2-3 | TRBV25-1 | - | TRBD2
CSATDSRGSPLHF | TGCAGCGCTACGGACAGCCGGGGTTCACCCCTCCACTTT | TRBJ1-6 | TRBV29-1 | - | -
CASSQDVGRNQPQHF | TGTGCCAGCAGCCAAGATGTAGGCCGCAATCAGCCCCAGCATTTT | TRBJ1-5 | TRBV3-1 | few | -
CSVVKIISTDTQYF | TGCAGCGTTGTTAAGATTATTAGCACAGATACGCAGTATTTT | TRBJ2-3 | TRBV29-1 | few | -
CSASSTSDQETQYF | TGCAGTGCTTCGTCGACTAGCGACCAAGAGACCCAGTACTTC | TRBJ2-5 | TRBV20-1 | - | TRBD2
CASSLGRGVYNEQFF | TGTGCCAGCAGTTTGGGGAGAGGGGTCTACAATGAGCAGTTCTTC | TRBJ2-1 | TRBV27 | - | -
CASSAGGYGYTF | TGTGCCAGCAGCGCCGGGGGCTATGGCTACACCTTC | TRBJ1-2 | TRBV25-1 | many | -
CASGPGNPSTDTQYF | TGCGCCAGCGGCCCAGGGAACCCAAGCACAGATACGCAGTATTTT | TRBJ2-3 | TRBV5-1 | - | -
CASSYIAGPYNEQFF | TGCGCCAGCAGCTACATAGCGGGGCCCTACAATGAGCAGTTCTTC | TRBJ2-1 | TRBV5-1 | few | TRBD2
CASSYSHLGNTEAFF | TGTGCCAGCAGTTACTCCCACCTAGGGAACACTGAAGCTTTCTTT | TRBJ1-1 | TRBV6-5 | few | -
CASSRLPGTQPSGYTF | TGTGCCAGCAGCCGTCTCCCGGGCACACAGCCGAGTGGCTACACCTTC | TRBJ1-2 | TRBV5-5 | few | -
CASSTGFEAFF | TGCGCCAGCAGCACCGGATTCGAAGCTTTCTTT | TRBJ1-1 | TRBV5-1 | many | -
CASSLAPAGLNSPLHF | TGCGCCAGCAGCTTGGCCCCCGCAGGGTTGAATTCACCCCTCCACTTT | TRBJ1-6 | TRBV5-1 | - | -
CASSPGLAGRGAQYF | TGTGCCAGCAGCCCGGGCCTAGCGGGAAGGGGAGCGCAGTATTTT | TRBJ2-3 | TRBV7-2 | - | TRBD2
CAISRDHLNNEQFF | TGTGCCATCAGTCGGGACCACTTAAACAATGAGCAGTTCTTC | TRBJ2-1 | TRBV10-3 | - | -
CAIGGRTNEQFF | TGTGCCATCGGGGGAAGGACCAATGAGCAGTTCTTC | TRBJ2-1 | TRBV10-3 | few | -
CASSYEKGGHTDTQYF | TGTGCCAGCAGCTACGAGAAAGGCGGGCACACAGATACGCAGTATTTT | TRBJ2-3 | TRBV7-3 | - | -
CSAPLEVYGYTF | TGCAGTGCTCCCCTCGAAGTCTATGGCTACACCTTC | TRBJ1-2 | TRBV20-1 | few | -
CSARVKDTQYF | TGCAGTGCTAGAGTAAAGGATACGCAGTATTTT | TRBJ2-3 | TRBV20-1 | - | -
CASSSGGTSSYNEQFF | TGCGCCAGCAGCTCCGGGGGGACCAGCTCCTACAATGAGCAGTTCTTC | TRBJ2-1 | TRBV5-1 | few | TRBD2
CATSDSRTDPNIQYF | TGTGCCACCAGTGACTCACGGACGGACCCGAACATTCAGTACTTC | TRBJ2-4 | TRBV24-1 | - | -
CASSPYHEQYF | TGTGCCAGCAGCCCTTACCACGAGCAGTACTTC | TRBJ2-7 | TRBV12-3/TRBV12-4 | - | -
CAISELQGYEQYF | TGTGCCATCAGTGAACTACAGGGTTACGAGCAGTACTTC | TRBJ2-7 | TRBV10-3 | few | -
CASSHSGGNYEQYF | TGTGCCAGCAGCCACAGCGGGGGGAACTACGAGCAGTACTTC | TRBJ2-7 | TRBV7-9 | - | TRBD2
CASSPVDYRGSYEQYF | TGTGCCAGCAGTCCGGTGGACTACCGGGGCTCCTACGAGCAGTACTTC | TRBJ2-7 | TRBV12-3/TRBV12-4 | few | -
CASSRSPTGGYEQYF | TGTGCCAGCAGCCGATCCCCGACAGGGGGTTACGAGCAGTACTTC | TRBJ2-7 | TRBV5-6 | - | TRBD1
CAIRGSNTEAFF | TGTGCCATCAGAGGCAGTAACACTGAAGCTTTCTTT | TRBJ1-1 | TRBV10-3 | few | -
CASSLSSGLSGYTF | TGTGCCAGCAGTTTAAGTTCAGGCCTTTCGGGCTACACCTTC | TRBJ1-2 | TRBV12-3/TRBV12-4 | few | -
CASRESGGATGELFF | TGTGCCAGCAGGGAAAGCGGGGGGGCGACCGGGGAGCTGTTTTTT | TRBJ2-2 | TRBV12-3/TRBV12-4 | few | TRBD2
CATSSRDIRLAGGDNEQFF | TGTGCCACCAGCTCCCGTGACATCAGGCTAGCGGGAGGGGACAATGAGCAGTTCTTC | TRBJ2-1 | TRBV15 | few | TRBD2
CASSFRSFFRGILNEQFF | TGTGCCAGCAGTTTTCGTTCGTTTTTCAGGGGAATATTGAATGAGCAGTTCTTC | TRBJ2-1 | TRBV12-3/TRBV12-4 | - | -
CASSAGTTLSYEQYF | TGTGCCAGCAGCGCCGGGACGACCCTTTCCTACGAGCAGTACTTC | TRBJ2-7 | TRBV5-5 | few | -